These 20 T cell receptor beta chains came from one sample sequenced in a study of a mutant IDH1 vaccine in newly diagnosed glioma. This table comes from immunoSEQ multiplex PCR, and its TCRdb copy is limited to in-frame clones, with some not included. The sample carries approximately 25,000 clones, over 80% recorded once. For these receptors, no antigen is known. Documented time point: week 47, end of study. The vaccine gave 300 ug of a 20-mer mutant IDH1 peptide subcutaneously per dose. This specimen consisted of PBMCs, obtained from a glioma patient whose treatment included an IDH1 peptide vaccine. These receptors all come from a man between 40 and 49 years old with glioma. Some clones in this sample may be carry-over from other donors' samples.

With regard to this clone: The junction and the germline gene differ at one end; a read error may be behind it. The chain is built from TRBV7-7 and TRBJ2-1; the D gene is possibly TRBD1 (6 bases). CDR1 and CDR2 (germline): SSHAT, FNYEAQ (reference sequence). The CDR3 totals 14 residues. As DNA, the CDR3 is TGTGCTAGCAGCTTAGGGGCAGGGGTGCATGAGCAGTTCTTC. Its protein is CASSLGAGVHEQFF.

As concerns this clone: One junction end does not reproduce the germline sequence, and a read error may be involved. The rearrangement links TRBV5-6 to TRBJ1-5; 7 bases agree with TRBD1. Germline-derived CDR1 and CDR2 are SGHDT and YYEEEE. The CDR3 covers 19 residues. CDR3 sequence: CASNLSVLGWTGNNQPQHF. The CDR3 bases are TGTGCCAGCAACTTGTCCGTACTTGGCTGGACAGGTAACAATCAGCCCCAGCATTTT.

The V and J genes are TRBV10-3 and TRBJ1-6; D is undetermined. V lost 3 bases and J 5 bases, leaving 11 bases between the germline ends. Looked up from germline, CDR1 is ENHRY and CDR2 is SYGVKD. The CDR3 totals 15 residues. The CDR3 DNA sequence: TGTGCCATCAGTGATCTCAAAGGGAATAATTCACCCCTCCACTTT. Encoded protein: CAISDLKGNNSPLHF.

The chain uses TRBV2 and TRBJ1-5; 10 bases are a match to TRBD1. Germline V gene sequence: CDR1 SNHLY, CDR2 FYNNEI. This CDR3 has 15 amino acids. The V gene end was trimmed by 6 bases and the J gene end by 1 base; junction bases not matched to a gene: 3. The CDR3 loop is CASSRTGGSNQPQHF. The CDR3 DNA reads TGTGCCAGCAGCCGGACAGGGGGAAGCAATCAGCCCCAGCATTTT.

CDR3 residues: CASSLAGQGAGQPQHF. CDR3 nucleotides: TGTGCCAGCAGCTTAGCGGGACAGGGGGCTGGTCAGCCCCAGCATTTT. This rearrangement joins TRBV7-9 to TRBJ1-5, with 12 bases aligning to TRBD1. The CDR3 has 16 residues. Germline CDR1 SEHNR, CDR2 FQNEAQ (reference sequence). J gave up 6 bases and V 0 bases, and 3 bases lay outside the gene matches.

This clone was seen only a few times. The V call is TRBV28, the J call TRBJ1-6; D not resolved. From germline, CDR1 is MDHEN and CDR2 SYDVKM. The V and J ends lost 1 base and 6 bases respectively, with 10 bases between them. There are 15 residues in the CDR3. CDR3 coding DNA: TGTGCCAGCAGTTTATTAACCCTATTTAATTCACCCCTCCACTTT. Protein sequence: CASSLLTLFNSPLHF. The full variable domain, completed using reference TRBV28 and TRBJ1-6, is DVKVTQSSRYLVKRTGEKVFLECVQDMDHENMFWYRQDPGLGLRLIYFSYDVKMKEKGDIPEGYSVSREKKERFSLILESASTNQTSMYLCASSLLTLFNSPLHFGNGTRLTVT.

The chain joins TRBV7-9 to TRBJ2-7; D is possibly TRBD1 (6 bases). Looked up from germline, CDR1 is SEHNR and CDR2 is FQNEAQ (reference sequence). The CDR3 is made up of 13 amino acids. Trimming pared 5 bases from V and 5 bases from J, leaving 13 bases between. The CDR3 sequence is CASSHWTVDEQYF. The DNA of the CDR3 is TGTGCCAGCAGCCACTGGACAGTTGACGAGCAGTACTTC.

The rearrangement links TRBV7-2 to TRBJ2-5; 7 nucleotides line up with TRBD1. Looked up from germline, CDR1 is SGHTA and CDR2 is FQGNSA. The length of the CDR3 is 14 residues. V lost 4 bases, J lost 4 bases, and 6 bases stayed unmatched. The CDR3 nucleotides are TGTGCCAGCAGCTACCCCGGGACAGTAGAGACCCAGTACTTC. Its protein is CASSYPGTVETQYF. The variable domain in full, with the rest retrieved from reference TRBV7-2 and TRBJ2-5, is GAGVSQSPSNKVTEKGKDVELRCDPISGHTALYWYRQSLGQGLEFLIYFQGNSAPDKSGLPSDRFSAERTGGSVSTLTIQRTQQEDSAVYLCASSYPGTVETQYFGPGTRLLVL.

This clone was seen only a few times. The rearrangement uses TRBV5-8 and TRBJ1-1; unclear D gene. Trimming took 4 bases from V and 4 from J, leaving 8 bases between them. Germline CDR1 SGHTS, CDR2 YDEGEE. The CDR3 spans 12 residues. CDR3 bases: TGTGCCAGCAGCCTTATCAGCACTGAAGCTTTCTTT. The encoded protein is CASSLISTEAFF. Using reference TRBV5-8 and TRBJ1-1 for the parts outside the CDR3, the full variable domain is EAGVTQSPTHLIKTRGQQATLRCSPISGHTSVYWYQQALGLGLQFLLWYDEGEERNRGNFPPRFSGRQFPNYSSELNVNALELEDSALYLCASSLISTEAFFGQGTRLTVV.

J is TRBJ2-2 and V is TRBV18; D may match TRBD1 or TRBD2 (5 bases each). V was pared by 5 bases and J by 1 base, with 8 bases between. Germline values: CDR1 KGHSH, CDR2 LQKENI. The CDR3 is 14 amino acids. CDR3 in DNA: TGTGCCAGCTCAGGGGACGAGAACACCGGGGAGCTGTTTTTT. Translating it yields CASSGDENTGELFF.

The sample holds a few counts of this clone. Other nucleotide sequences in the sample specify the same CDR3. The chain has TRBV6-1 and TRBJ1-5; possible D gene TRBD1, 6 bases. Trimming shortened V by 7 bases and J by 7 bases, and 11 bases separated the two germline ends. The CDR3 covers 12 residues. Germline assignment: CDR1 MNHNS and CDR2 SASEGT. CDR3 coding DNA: TGTGCCAGCACTCACCAGGGGCAGCCCCAGCATTTT. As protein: CASTHQGQPQHF.

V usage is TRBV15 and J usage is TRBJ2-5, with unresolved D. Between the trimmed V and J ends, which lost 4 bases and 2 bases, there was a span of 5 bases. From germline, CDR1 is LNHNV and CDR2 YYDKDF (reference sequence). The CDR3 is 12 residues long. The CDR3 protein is CATSKTQETQYF. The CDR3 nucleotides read TGTGCCACCAGCAAAACACAAGAGACCCAGTACTTC. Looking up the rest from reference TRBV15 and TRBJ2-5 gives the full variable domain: DAMVIQNPRYQVTQFGKPVTLSCSQTLNHNVMYWYQQKSSQAPKLLFHYYDKDFNNEADTPDNFQSRRPNTSFCFLDIRSPGLGDTAMYLCATSKTQETQYFGPGTRLLVL.

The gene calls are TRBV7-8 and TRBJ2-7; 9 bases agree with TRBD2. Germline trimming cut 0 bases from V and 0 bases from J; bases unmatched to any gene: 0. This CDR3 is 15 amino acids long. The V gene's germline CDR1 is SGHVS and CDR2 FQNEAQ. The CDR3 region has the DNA TGTGCCAGCAGCTTAGCTAGCGGGGGCTCCTACGAGCAGTACTTC. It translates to CASSLASGGSYEQYF.

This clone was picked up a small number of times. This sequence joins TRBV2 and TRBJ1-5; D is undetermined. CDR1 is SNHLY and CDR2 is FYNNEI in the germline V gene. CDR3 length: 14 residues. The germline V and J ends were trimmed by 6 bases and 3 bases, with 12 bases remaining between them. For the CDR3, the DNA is TGTGCCAGCAGCAAATCCAGTGCCAATCAGCCCCAGCATTTT. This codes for CASSKSSANQPQHF.

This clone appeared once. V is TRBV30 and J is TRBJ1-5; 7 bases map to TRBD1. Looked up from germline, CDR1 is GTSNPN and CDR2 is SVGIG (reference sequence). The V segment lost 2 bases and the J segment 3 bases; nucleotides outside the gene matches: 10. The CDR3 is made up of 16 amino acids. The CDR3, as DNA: TGTGCCTGGAGTACAGGGGCGGGGGATATCAATCAGCCCCAGCATTTT. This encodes CAWSTGAGDINQPQHF.

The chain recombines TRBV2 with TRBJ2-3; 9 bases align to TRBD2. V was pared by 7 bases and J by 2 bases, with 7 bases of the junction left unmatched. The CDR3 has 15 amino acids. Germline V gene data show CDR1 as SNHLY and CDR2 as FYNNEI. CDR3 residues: CASIRLAALTDTQYF. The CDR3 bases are TGTGCCAGCATCCGACTAGCGGCGCTCACAGATACGCAGTATTTT.

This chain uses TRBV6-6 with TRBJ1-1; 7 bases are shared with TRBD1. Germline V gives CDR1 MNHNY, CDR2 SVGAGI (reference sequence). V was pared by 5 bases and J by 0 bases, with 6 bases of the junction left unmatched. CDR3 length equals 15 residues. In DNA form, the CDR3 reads TGTGCCAGCAGTCTCCCGGGACAGATGAACACTGAAGCTTTCTTT. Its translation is CASSLPGQMNTEAFF.

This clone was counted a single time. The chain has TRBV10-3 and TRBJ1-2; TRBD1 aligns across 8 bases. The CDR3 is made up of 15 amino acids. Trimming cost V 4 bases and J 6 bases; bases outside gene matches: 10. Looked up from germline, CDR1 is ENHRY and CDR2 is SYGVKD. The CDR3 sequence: CAISVRGQGGDGYTF. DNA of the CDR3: TGTGCCATCAGTGTAAGAGGACAGGGTGGAGATGGCTACACCTTC.

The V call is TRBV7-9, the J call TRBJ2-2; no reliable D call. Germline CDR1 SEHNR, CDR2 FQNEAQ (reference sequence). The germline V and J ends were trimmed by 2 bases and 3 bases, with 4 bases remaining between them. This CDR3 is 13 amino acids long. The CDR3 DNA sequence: TGTGCCAGCAGCTTAAGCTACACCGGGGAGCTGTTTTTT. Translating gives CASSLSYTGELFF. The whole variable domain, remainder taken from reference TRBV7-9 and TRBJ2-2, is DTGVSQNPRHKITKRGQNVTFRCDPISEHNRLYWYRQTLGQGPEFLTYFQNEAQLEKSRLLSDRFSAERPKGSFSTLEIQRTEQGDSAMYLCASSLSYTGELFFGEGSRLTVL.

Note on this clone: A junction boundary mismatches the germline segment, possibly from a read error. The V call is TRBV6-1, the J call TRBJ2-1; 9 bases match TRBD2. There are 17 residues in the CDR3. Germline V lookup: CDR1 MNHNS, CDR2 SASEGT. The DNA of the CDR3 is TGTGCCAGCAGTGTCCACCCCTTAGCGGGGGAGATCAATGGGCAGTTCTTC. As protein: CASSVHPLAGEINGQFF.